A single sample is the source of the 21 T cell receptor beta chains below, sequenced in a study of T cell repertoires in cytomegalovirus infection. TCRdb ran MiXCR on the reads and lists one entry per CDR3 protein. Altogether around 630,000 distinct CDR3 sequences are present, approximately 24% being singletons, with the ten largest covering under 8.5%. What was sequenced was CD8+ T cells from PBMCs. The origin of the receptors is a human donor in good health (CMV status not recorded). Some clones in this sample may be carry-over from other donors' samples.

This clonotype was seen a handful of times. The genes are TRBV4-1 and TRBJ1-5; the D is unclear. Looked up from germline, CDR1 is MGHRA and CDR2 is YSYEKL. With 6 bases removed from V and 5 bases from J, the gap between germline ends came to 20 bases. The CDR3 has 16 amino acids. The CDR3 region is CASSSYIAAGDQPQHF. DNA for the CDR3: TGCGCCAGCAGTTCCTACATAGCCGCAGGCGATCAGCCCCAGCATTTT.

The chain is built from TRBV7-9 and TRBJ1-4, with 7 bases that match TRBD1. The CDR3 contains 13 residues. Trimming cost V 7 bases and J 8 bases; bases outside gene matches: 7. Germline V gene sequence: CDR1 SEHNR, CDR2 FQNEAQ (reference sequence). CDR3 residues: CASTKGAGEKLFF. DNA of the CDR3: TGTGCCAGCACTAAGGGGGCTGGGGAAAAACTGTTTTTT.

The chain recombines TRBV5-1 with TRBJ2-2; D perhaps matches TRBD2 (6 bases). The CDR3 has 17 residues. CDR1 is SGHRS and CDR2 is YFSETQ in the germline V gene. V was trimmed by 2 bases and J by 4 bases, leaving 18 bases between them. CDR3 residues: CASSFHRTGVITGELFF. For the CDR3, the DNA is TGCGCCAGCAGCTTTCACCGGACGGGGGTGATCACCGGGGAGCTGTTTTTT.

The rearrangement links TRBV20-1 to TRBJ1-6; D unclear. CDR3 length: 18 amino acids. V was clipped by 3 bases and J by 4 bases, with 22 bases between them. The germline CDR1 and CDR2 sequences are DFQATT and SNEGSKA (reference sequence). The CDR3 sequence: CSASLGRATQPYNSPLHF. The CDR3 DNA is TGCAGTGCTAGCCTGGGTAGGGCAACTCAACCTTATAATTCACCCCTCCACTTT.

The chain recombines TRBV2 with TRBJ2-3; perhaps TRBD2 as D (6 bases). CDR3 length: 14 residues. Germline CDR1 is SNHLY and CDR2 is FYNNEI. V lost 10 bases and J lost 6, with 20 bases in between. The CDR3 loop reads CAIIPGPREDTQYF. DNA for the CDR3: TGTGCCATCATACCGGGCCCCCGGGAGGATACGCAGTATTTT.

The chain has TRBV20-1 and TRBJ2-1, with D possibly matching TRBD1 (6 bases). Trimming removed 5 bases from V and 0 bases from J, with 11 bases in between. This CDR3 spans 14 amino acids. Germline CDR1 is DFQATT and CDR2 is SNEGSKA (reference sequence). CDR3 nucleotides: TGCAGTGCTCCCGGGACATACTCCTACAATGAGCAGTTCTTC. As protein: CSAPGTYSYNEQFF.

At least ten counts were recorded for this clonotype. V is TRBV12-3 or TRBV12-4 and J is TRBJ2-1; 11 bases align to TRBD2. The CDR3 sequence is 15 residues long. Losses at the gene ends were 3 bases for V and 4 bases for J; bases not matched to a gene: 2. CDR3 sequence: CASSFRTSGYNEQFF. The DNA for the CDR3 is TGTGCCAGCAGTTTTCGGACTAGCGGGTACAATGAGCAGTTCTTC.

This clonotype came up many times. The rearrangement joins TRBV28 to TRBJ2-7; D is ambiguous. This CDR3 is 15 amino acids long. Trimming cost V 4 bases and J 1 base, with 14 bases left between them. CDR1 is MDHEN, CDR2 SYDVKM, per germline. CDR3 loop: CASSSHWRLSYEQYF. The DNA for the CDR3 is TGTGCCAGCAGTTCACATTGGCGCCTTTCCTACGAGCAGTACTTC.

The chain has TRBV6-6 and TRBJ1-1; D is unresolved. Between the trimmed V and J ends, which lost 3 bases and 4 bases, there was a span of 12 bases. The CDR3 contains 14 residues. The V gene's germline CDR1 is MNHNY and CDR2 SVGAGI (reference sequence). The CDR3 region has the DNA TGTGCCAGCAGTTATAAGGTTTTGAGCACTGAAGCTTTCTTT. It translates to CASSYKVLSTEAFF.

The J gene is TRBJ2-1, the V gene TRBV13; 9 bases are shared with TRBD1. This CDR3 spans 15 amino acids. J was trimmed by 7 bases and V by 5 bases; bases with no gene match: 9. Germline lookup yields CDR1 PRHDT and CDR2 FYEKMQ (reference sequence). Here the CDR3 DNA reads TGTGCCAGCAGCGAAACAGGGGGCGAGGGGAATGAGCAGTTCTTC. Translated, it gives CASSETGGEGNEQFF.

The chain's CDR3 is CASSQVKARGDGYTF. CDR3 coding DNA: TGTGCCAGCAGCCAAGTGAAGGCCAGGGGCGATGGCTACACCTTC. The chain carries TRBV14 and TRBJ1-2, with D maybe TRBD1 (6 bases). Germline CDR1 and CDR2: SGHDN and FVKESK. Trimming pared 1 base from V and 6 bases from J, leaving 15 bases between. The CDR3 spans 15 residues.

This clonotype was seen at least ten times. This chain uses TRBV20-1 with TRBJ1-3; D not resolved. This CDR3 has 15 amino acids. CDR1 is DFQATT, CDR2 SNEGSKA, per germline (reference sequence). Between the trimmed V and J ends, which lost 6 bases and 4 bases, there was a span of 19 bases. DNA for the CDR3: TGCAGTGCAGGAATTTACTGGGGTAGCGGAAACACCATATATTTT. Protein product: CSAGIYWGSGNTIYF.

The chain carries TRBV15 and TRBJ2-3; TRBD2 agrees at 9 bases. Germline V CDR1 and CDR2: LNHNV, YYDKDF (reference sequence). The ends lost 1 base at V and 7 bases at J; junction bases unmatched: 9. The length of the CDR3 is 16 residues. CDR3 nucleotide sequence: TGTGCCACCAGCAGAGGCCCAGCGGGGGGTTTCCATACGCAGTATTTT. Translation: CATSRGPAGGFHTQYF. The full variable domain, completed using reference TRBV15 and TRBJ2-3, is DAMVIQNPRYQVTQFGKPVTLSCSQTLNHNVMYWYQQKSSQAPKLLFHYYDKDFNNEADTPDNFQSRRPNTSFCFLDIRSPGLGDTAMYLCATSRGPAGGFHTQYFGPGTRLTVL.

This clonotype has a count of ten or more. The chain recombines TRBV28 with TRBJ1-2, with D possibly TRBD1 on 5 matching bases. This CDR3 contains 14 residues. Per germline, CDR1 MDHEN and CDR2 SYDVKM. V lost 3 bases to trimming and J lost 4 bases, with 12 bases between them. CDR3 loop: CASSFSQGGYGYTF. The CDR3 region has the DNA TGTGCCAGCAGTTTCAGCCAGGGCGGCTATGGCTACACCTTC.

V is TRBV6-5 and J is TRBJ2-1; D is unclear. The CDR3 sequence is 14 residues long. CDR1 and CDR2 from the germline V gene are MNHEY and SVGAGI. The V end lost 2 bases, the J end lost 7 bases, and 12 bases lay between the germline ends. The CDR3 sequence is CASSYDVNLNEQFF. The DNA for the CDR3 is TGTGCCAGCAGTTACGACGTCAATTTGAATGAGCAGTTCTTC.

This clonotype was recorded only once. This sequence joins TRBV28 and TRBJ2-1, with 7 positions matching TRBD1. The V gene end was trimmed by 6 bases and the J gene end by 8 bases; junction bases not matched to a gene: 13. The CDR3 runs 15 residues. The germline gives CDR1 MDHEN, CDR2 SYDVKM. CDR3 sequence: CASRYDRADLDEQFF. The CDR3, as DNA: TGTGCCAGCAGATATGACAGGGCGGATCTGGATGAGCAGTTCTTC.

This clonotype has at least ten counts. This chain links TRBV7-6 with TRBJ2-7; 10 nucleotides match TRBD1. Germline CDR1 and CDR2: SGHVS and FNYEAQ. This CDR3 has 13 residues. The V gene end was trimmed by 10 bases and the J gene end by 5 bases; junction bases not matched to a gene: 8. The CDR3 reads CAISPGQGNEQYF. Written as DNA, the CDR3 is TGTGCCATCTCGCCGGGACAGGGGAACGAGCAGTACTTC. The whole variable domain, filled in from reference TRBV7-6 and TRBJ2-7, reads GAGVSQSPRYKVTKRGQDVALRCDPISGHVSLYWYRQALGQGPEFLTYFNYEAQQDKSGLPNDRFSAERPEGSISTLTIQRTEQRDSAMYRCAISPGQGNEQYFGPGTRLTVT.

The J gene is TRBJ1-2, the V gene TRBV5-4; D gene ambiguous. CDR3 length: 12 amino acids. Germline V CDR1 and CDR2: SGHNT, YYREEE (reference sequence). V was shortened by 4 bases and J by 5 bases, with 9 bases between the two germline ends. The CDR3: CASSGDEYGYTF. The CDR3 DNA reads TGTGCCAGCAGCGGCGACGAGTATGGCTACACCTTC.

CDR3 in DNA: TGTGCCAGCAGTTATCAGGAGGGCGGGGAGCTGTTTTTT. Translated: CASSYQEGGELFF. The rearrangement links TRBV6-8 to TRBJ2-2; maybe TRBD2 (6 bases). V lost 3 bases and J lost 7, with 9 bases in between. This CDR3 region has 13 residues. Germline V gene lookup returns CDR1 MNHGY and CDR2 SAAAGT.

The sample holds many counts of this clonotype. The chain links TRBV7-6 to TRBJ2-1, with 7 bases identical to TRBD2. The J segment lost 0 bases and the V segment lost 5 bases, leaving 1 base of the junction unmatched. Per germline, CDR1 SGHVS and CDR2 FNYEAQ. CDR3 length: 14 amino acids. The DNA of the CDR3 is TGTGCCAGCAGCGGGAGGGTCTCCTACAATGAGCAGTTCTTC. It codes for CASSGRVSYNEQFF.

A note on this clonotype: A much larger clone is a single base away; this may be a read error. The chain is built from TRBV6-6 and TRBJ2-7; D is uncertain. The CDR3 extends over 14 amino acids. The V end lost 0 bases, the J end lost 0 bases, and 6 bases lay between the germline ends. Germline CDR1 is MNHNY and CDR2 is SVGAGI (reference sequence). As DNA, the CDR3 is TGTGCCAGCAGTTACTCAGAGGTCTCCTACGAGCAGTACGTC. Translating it yields CASSYSEVSYEQYV.